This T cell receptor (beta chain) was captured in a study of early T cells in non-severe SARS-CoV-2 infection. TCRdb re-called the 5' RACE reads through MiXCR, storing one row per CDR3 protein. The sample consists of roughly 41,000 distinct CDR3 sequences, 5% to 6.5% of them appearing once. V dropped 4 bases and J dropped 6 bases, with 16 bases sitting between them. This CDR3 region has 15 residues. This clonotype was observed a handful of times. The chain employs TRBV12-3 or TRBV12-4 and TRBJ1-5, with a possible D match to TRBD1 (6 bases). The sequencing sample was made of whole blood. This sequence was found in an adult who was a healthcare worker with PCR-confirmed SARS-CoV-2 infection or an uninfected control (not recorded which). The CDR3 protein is CASSWGQGGVQPQHF. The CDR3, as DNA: TGTGCCAGCAGTTGGGGCCAAGGGGGTGTTCAGCCCCAGCATTTT.